Listed below are T cell receptor beta chains from one sample, sequenced in a study of blood T cell repertoires in COVID-19. This table comes from immunoSEQ multiplex PCR, and its TCRdb copy is limited to in-frame clones, with some not included. Of over 250,000 clones detected, roughly 90% appear once; the ten largest clones hold roughly 1.8%. Sample: PBMCs or T cells enriched from blood (not recorded which). Source of these receptors: a woman in her sixties who had recovered from COVID-19. Both conserved end residues are part of each CDR3. The D gene is left open where the match is weak. A clone size is listed for some rows: how often the clone was seen (once, few, many), or a class if it is expanded.

TGTGCCAGCACCAGCGGGAGTTGGTACAATGAGCAGTTCTTC CASTSGSWYNEQFF TRBV28 TRBD2 few TRBJ2-1
TGTGCCAGCAGCTTCGGCGGGGCCTCCTACGAGCAGTACTTC CASSFGGASYEQYF TRBV7-6 NA once TRBJ2-7
TGTGCCAGTAGTCAACAGGGGGGCGGAAACACCATATATTTT CASSQQGGGNTIYF TRBV19 TRBD1 NA TRBJ1-3
TGTGCCAGCAGCCCCTATGAGACAGGGAAATCCGGTGAAGCTTTCTTT CASSPYETGKSGEAFF TRBV5-6 TRBD1 NA TRBJ1-1
TGTGCCAGCAGCTTAGGAGCTAGCCAGAATGAGCAGTTCTTC CASSLGASQNEQFF TRBV11-3 NA NA TRBJ2-1
TGTGCCAGCAGCTTAGCGAGGCCTAGCGGGAGTCGCGAGCAGTTCTTC CASSLARPSGSREQFF TRBV7-6 TRBD2 NA TRBJ2-1
TGTGCCAGCAGTACTATATGGGGGCGTAGAACTGAAGCTTTCTTT CASSTIWGRRTEAFF TRBV6-5 NA NA TRBJ1-1
TGTGCCAGCAGCCCCCATGGACAGGGGGCTGAAGCTTTCTTT CASSPHGQGAEAFF TRBV11-3 TRBD1 NA TRBJ1-1
TGCGCCAGCAGCCTAGGACCGGGGGTGAAACAAGAGACCCAGTACTTC CASSLGPGVKQETQYF TRBV4-1 NA NA TRBJ2-5
TGCGCCAGCAGATGGGGCCACGAAGCTTTCTTT CASRWGHEAFF TRBV23-1 NA once TRBJ1-1
TGTGCCAGCAGCCCCGGGACAGGGGACCCTAACCTTTATTTT CASSPGTGDPNLYF TRBV11-2 TRBD1 NA TRBJ1-4
TGTGCCAGTAGTATAGCGTCCCTAGCGGGAACGGGCGAGCAGTTCTTC CASSIASLAGTGEQFF TRBV19 TRBD2 NA TRBJ2-1
TGTGCCAGCAGCTTGCAGATCGAGCGGGATGAGCAGTTCTTC CASSLQIERDEQFF TRBV11-2 NA NA TRBJ2-1
TGCGCCAGCAGCTTGCCGGGTTCGGGCTACACCTTC CASSLPGSGYTF TRBV5-1 NA NA TRBJ1-2
TGCAGTGCTACCAGGAACACTGAAGCTTTCTTT CSATRNTEAFF TRBV20-1 NA NA TRBJ1-1
TGTGCCAGTATGGGCGCTTCCTATAATTCACCCCTCCACTTT CASMGASYNSPLHF TRBV19 NA once TRBJ1-6
TGTGCCAGCAGCCATACAGGGGACCATGAGCAGTTCTTC CASSHTGDHEQFF TRBV7-9 TRBD1 NA TRBJ2-1
TGTGCCAGCAGCAAAAAGGGACAATGCCCCAGCACTAATGAAAAACTGTTTTTT CASSKKGQCPSTNEKLFF TRBV21-1 NA NA TRBJ1-4
TGTGCCAGCAGTGGGACTAGCGGGTCCCAAGAGACCCAGTACTTC CASSGTSGSQETQYF TRBV2 TRBD2 NA TRBJ2-5
TGTGCCAGCAGCCAACCCCCACTAGCGGGAGCCAAAAACATTCAGTACTTC CASSQPPLAGAKNIQYF TRBV7-8 TRBD2 NA TRBJ2-4
TGCGCCAGCAGCTTGGGAGATTACTCTGGAAACACCATATATTTT CASSLGDYSGNTIYF TRBV5-1 NA NA TRBJ1-3
TGTGCCAGCAGCTTAGCCCGGGAGTGGGGAGATACGCAGTATTTT CASSLAREWGDTQYF TRBV7-9 NA NA TRBJ2-3
TGCAGTGCGGGAGGGGTATACGAGCAGTACTTC CSAGGVYEQYF TRBV20-1 TRBD2 NA TRBJ2-7
TGTGCCAGCAGCCTTCCTTCGAACGGGGCACGGGGGAAGGGCACTGAAGCTTTCTTT CASSLPSNGARGKGTEAFF TRBV7-3 NA NA TRBJ1-1
TGTGCCTCCAGGACAGGGGAGGGCTACGAGCAGTACTTC CASRTGEGYEQYF TRBV6-1 TRBD1 NA TRBJ2-7
TGCGCCAGCAGTGATGGACAGCAAAATGAAAAACTGTTTTTT CASSDGQQNEKLFF TRBV10-1 NA NA TRBJ1-4
TGTGCCACCAGTGATCTTTCTAGCGGCCAAGAGACCCAGTACTTC CATSDLSSGQETQYF TRBV24-1 TRBD2 few TRBJ2-5
TGTGCCAGCAAATACTTGGGACAGGGGGATGGCACTGAAGCTTTCTTT CASKYLGQGDGTEAFF TRBV11-2 TRBD1 NA TRBJ1-1
TGTGCCAGCAGCCCCCCCCTCGTTTATAACTATGGCTACACCTTC CASSPPLVYNYGYTF TRBV7-2 NA NA TRBJ1-2
TGTGCCAGCAGTTACTCGAGCAGGGGGACCTACGAGCAGTACTTC CASSYSSRGTYEQYF TRBV6-5 TRBD1 NA TRBJ2-7
TGTGCCAGCACTATAAGCGGGATGACAGATACGCAGTATTTT CASTISGMTDTQYF TRBV2 TRBD2 once TRBJ2-3
TGTGCCAGCAGCGGAAGCCGAGGATCTGGAAACACCATATATTTT CASSGSRGSGNTIYF TRBV7-2 NA NA TRBJ1-3
TGTGCCAGCAGCCAATCCACCCGGGCTTTCTTT CASSQSTRAFF TRBV3-1/TRBV3-2 NA NA TRBJ1-1
TGCGCCAGCAACGTCGAGGTAGCGGGGGGCGGGGATACGCAGTATTTT CASNVEVAGGGDTQYF TRBV5-1 TRBD2 NA TRBJ2-3
TGTGCCAGCAGCGTAGAGACGGGGGGCCTCTACGAGCAGTACTTC CASSVETGGLYEQYF TRBV9 NA NA TRBJ2-7
TGTGCCAGCAGTTACGGGGGCACAGATACGCAGTATTTT CASSYGGTDTQYF TRBV12-3/TRBV12-4 NA NA TRBJ2-3
TGCGCCAGCAGCCAAGGCAGGGGGAGCACTGAAGCTTTCTTT CASSQGRGSTEAFF TRBV4-1 TRBD1 once TRBJ1-1
TGTGCCAGCAGTCAGCCCCGGGACAGGGGGCTTAATGGCTACACCTTC CASSQPRDRGLNGYTF TRBV6-7 TRBD1 NA TRBJ1-2
TGCAGTGCTCGCTACACAGATACGCAGTATTTT CSARYTDTQYF TRBV20-1 NA NA TRBJ2-3
TGCGCCACCAGTAGAGGGGGCAATGAGCAGTTCTTC CATSRGGNEQFF TRBV10-1 NA NA TRBJ2-1
TGTGCCAGCAGCGTAGGAGGGAGCAGAAGTGAGCAGTTCTTC CASSVGGSRSEQFF TRBV9 NA NA TRBJ2-1
TGTGCCAGCAGCTTAAGGCAGGCTATGCCCGGGGAGCTGTTTTTT CASSLRQAMPGELFF TRBV11-3 NA NA TRBJ2-2
TGTGCCAGCAGCCATGGACTGGGTGAGCAGTTCTTC CASSHGLGEQFF TRBV3-1/TRBV3-2 NA NA TRBJ2-1
TGTGCCAGCAGCATTCGGTCGGGACTAGCGGGAGGGCCAATTAACTACGAGCAGTACTTC CASSIRSGLAGGPINYEQYF TRBV2 TRBD2 NA TRBJ2-7
TGTGCCAGCAGCATCGGACATCTTCAGCCCCAGCATTTT CASSIGHLQPQHF TRBV7-3 NA NA TRBJ1-5
TGTGCCATATCCGGACAGGGCTACGAGCAGTACTTC CAISGQGYEQYF TRBV10-3 TRBD1 NA TRBJ2-7
TGTGCCAGCAGCTTAGATCAGCCACGGAGCTCCTACGAGCAGTACTTC CASSLDQPRSSYEQYF TRBV11-2 NA NA TRBJ2-7
TGTGCCTGGAGTGTACGTGAGGGTGGCTATAATTCACCCCTCCACTTT CAWSVREGGYNSPLHF TRBV30 NA NA TRBJ1-6
TGCGCCAGCAGCTTGGACAGGGGACCCTCCGGAGAGCAGTACTTC CASSLDRGPSGEQYF TRBV5-1 TRBD1 NA TRBJ2-7
TGTGCCAGCACTTTCACTAGGGAAGAGACCCAGTACTTC CASTFTREETQYF TRBV6-5 NA NA TRBJ2-5
TGTGCCAGCTCACCACCGATGGGGACAGGTTCTGGCTACACCTTC CASSPPMGTGSGYTF TRBV18 TRBD1 NA TRBJ1-2
TGCGCCAGCAGCATACCCTCGGGACTAGCGGGGTCCCTCGGGGGCACCGGGGAGCTGTTTTTT CASSIPSGLAGSLGGTGELFF TRBV5-1 TRBD2 NA TRBJ2-2
TGTGCCAGCAGCGTTATTAGCGGGAGTTACGAGCAGTACTTC CASSVISGSYEQYF TRBV5-4 TRBD2 NA TRBJ2-7
TGCGCCATCGGGACTGGGGAGGTGGAGCAGTACTTC CAIGTGEVEQYF TRBV10-2 NA NA TRBJ2-7
TGTGCCAGCAGCGTTTCTAGCGGGGGGATCAGCACAGATACGCAGTATTTT CASSVSSGGISTDTQYF TRBV9 TRBD2 NA TRBJ2-3
TGTGCCAGCACTCCCCGGGGCGGTAGCGGCTACGAGCAGTACTTC CASTPRGGSGYEQYF TRBV28 NA NA TRBJ2-7
TGTGCCAGCTCACTTGGACAGGGGGCCTACAATGAGCAGTTCTTC CASSLGQGAYNEQFF TRBV18 TRBD1 once TRBJ2-1
TGTGCCAGCAGGAACGAAGGGGCAGGAGAGACCCAGTACTTC CASRNEGAGETQYF TRBV6-5 NA NA TRBJ2-5
TGTGCCAGTAGTACCGGACAGGGCTATCTCAGGCACACTGAAGCTTTCTTT CASSTGQGYLRHTEAFF TRBV19 TRBD1 NA TRBJ1-1
TGTGCCAGCAGCCAAGATCAATCGGGACAGACATACAATGAGCAGTTCTTC CASSQDQSGQTYNEQFF TRBV4-2 TRBD1 NA TRBJ2-1